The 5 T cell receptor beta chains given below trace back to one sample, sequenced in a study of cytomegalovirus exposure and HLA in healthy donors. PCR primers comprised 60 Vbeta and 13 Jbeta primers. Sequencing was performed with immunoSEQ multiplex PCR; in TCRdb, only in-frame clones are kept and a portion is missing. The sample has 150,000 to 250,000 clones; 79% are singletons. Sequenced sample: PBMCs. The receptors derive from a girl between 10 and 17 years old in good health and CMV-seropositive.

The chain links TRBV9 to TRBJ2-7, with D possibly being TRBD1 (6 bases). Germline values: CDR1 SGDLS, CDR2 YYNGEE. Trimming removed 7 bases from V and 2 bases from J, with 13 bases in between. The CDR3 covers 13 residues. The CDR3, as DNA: TGTGCCAGCTCCCAGGGGCCGACCTACGAGCAGTACTTC. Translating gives CASSQGPTYEQYF.

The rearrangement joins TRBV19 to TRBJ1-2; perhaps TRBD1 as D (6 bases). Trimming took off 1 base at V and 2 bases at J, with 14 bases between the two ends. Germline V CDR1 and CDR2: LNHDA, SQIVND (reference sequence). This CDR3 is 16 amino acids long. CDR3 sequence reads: CASSIAVEQGNYGYTF. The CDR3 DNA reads TGTGCCAGTAGTATAGCGGTTGAACAGGGAAACTATGGCTACACCTTC.

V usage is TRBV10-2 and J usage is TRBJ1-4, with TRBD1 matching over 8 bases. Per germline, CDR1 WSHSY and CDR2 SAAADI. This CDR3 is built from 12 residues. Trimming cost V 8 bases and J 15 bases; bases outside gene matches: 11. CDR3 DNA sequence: TGCGCCAGCGGGGACAGGCCCGATTCGATGTTTTTT. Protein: CASGDRPDSMFF.

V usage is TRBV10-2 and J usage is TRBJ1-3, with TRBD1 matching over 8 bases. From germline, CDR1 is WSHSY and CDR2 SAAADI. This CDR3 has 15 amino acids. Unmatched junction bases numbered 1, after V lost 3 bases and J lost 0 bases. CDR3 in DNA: TGCGCCAGCAGTGAACAGGGGGGCTCTGGAAACACCATATATTTT. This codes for CASSEQGGSGNTIYF.

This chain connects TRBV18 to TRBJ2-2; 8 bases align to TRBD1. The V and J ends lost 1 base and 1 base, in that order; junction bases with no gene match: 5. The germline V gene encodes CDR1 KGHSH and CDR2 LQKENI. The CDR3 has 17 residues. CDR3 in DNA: TGTGCCAGCTCACCACTGGCTGGGACAGGGAACACCGGGGAGCTGTTTTTT. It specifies CASSPLAGTGNTGELFF.